The 3 T cell receptor beta chains below were found in one sample sequenced in a study of shared clonotypes between healthy human individuals. Profiled with immunoSEQ multiplex PCR; TCRdb holds only in-frame clones, not every one. The profile shows 470,000 or so clones, 70% to 80% of them singletons. The sequencing input was PBMCs. These receptor sequences come from a woman between 40 and 50 years old in good health. Some clones in this sample may be carry-over from other donors' samples.

The chain combines TRBV30 with TRBJ2-1; no reliable D call. The CDR3 is 11 amino acids. The ends were cut back, 5 bases at V and 8 bases at J, with 10 bases in the middle. Germline-derived CDR1 and CDR2 are GTSNPN and SVGIG (reference sequence). CDR3 amino acids: CAWEPFHEQFF. CDR3 coding DNA: TGTGCCTGGGAGCCCTTCCATGAGCAGTTCTTC. Based on the CDR3 plus reference TRBV30 and TRBJ2-1, the full variable domain is SQTIHQWPATLVQPVGSPLSLECTVEGTSNPNLYWYRQAAGRGLQLLFYSVGIGQISSEVPQNLSASRPQDRQFILSSKKLLLSDSGFYLCAWEPFHEQFFGPGTRLTVL.

This clone showed up just a few times. The gene calls are TRBV5-4 and TRBJ2-1; 14 positions match TRBD2. The V gene's germline CDR1 is SGHNT and CDR2 YYREEE (reference sequence). V lost 5 bases, J lost 9 bases, and 7 bases stayed unmatched. The CDR3 length is 15 residues. CDR3 nucleotides: TGTGCCAGCAGGCTGGGACTAGCGGGAGCGGTTGAGCAGTTCTTC. Its protein product is CASRLGLAGAVEQFF. The whole variable domain, remainder taken from reference TRBV5-4 and TRBJ2-1, is ETGVTQSPTHLIKTRGQQVTLRCSSQSGHNTVSWYQQALGQGPQFIFQYYREEENGRGNFPPRFSGLQFPNYSSELNVNALELDDSALYLCASRLGLAGAVEQFFGPGTRLTVL.

V and J are TRBV15 and TRBJ1-3, with D unclear. Germline assignment: CDR1 LNHNV and CDR2 YYDKDF (reference sequence). The CDR3 extends over 17 amino acids. V was shortened by 3 bases and J by 0 bases, with 15 bases between the two germline ends. The CDR3 region has the DNA TGTGCCACCAGCAGCCCTTTGTTGGGGAACTCTGGAAACACCATATATTTT. This sequence encodes CATSSPLLGNSGNTIYF.